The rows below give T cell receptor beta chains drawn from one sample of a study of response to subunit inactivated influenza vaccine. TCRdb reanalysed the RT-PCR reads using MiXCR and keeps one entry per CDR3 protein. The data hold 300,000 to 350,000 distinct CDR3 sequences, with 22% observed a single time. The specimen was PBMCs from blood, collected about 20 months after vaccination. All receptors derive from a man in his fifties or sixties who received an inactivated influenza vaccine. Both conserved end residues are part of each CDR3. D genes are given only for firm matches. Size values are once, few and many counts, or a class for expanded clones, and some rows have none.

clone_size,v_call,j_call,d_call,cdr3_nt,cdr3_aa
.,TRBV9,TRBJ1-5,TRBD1,TGTGCCAGCAGCCCAGGGGCAGGGGGAGTGGGGCAGCCCCAGCATTTT,CASSPGAGGVGQPQHF
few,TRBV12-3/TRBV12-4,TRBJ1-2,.,TGTGCCAGCAGTTTAAGAGAACGGCAGGGCTCCTCTGGCTACACCTTC,CASSLRERQGSSGYTF
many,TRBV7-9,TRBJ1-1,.,TGTGCCAGCACCCGGGACCTGAACACTGAAGCTTTCTTT,CASTRDLNTEAFF
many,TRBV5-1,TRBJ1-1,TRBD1,TGCGCCAGCAGCGCACAGGGGAGGAACACTGAAGCTTTCTTT,CASSAQGRNTEAFF
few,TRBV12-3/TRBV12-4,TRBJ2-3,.,TGTGCCAGCAGTCCCGTGGGGGGCCCTAGCACAGATACGCAGTATTTT,CASSPVGGPSTDTQYF
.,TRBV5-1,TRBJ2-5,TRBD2,TGCGCCAGCAGCTCGGGGACTAGTGGAGGGACCCAGTACTTC,CASSSGTSGGTQYF
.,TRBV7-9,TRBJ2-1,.,TGTGCCAGCAGCTGGGCAGCCGTCTACAATGAGCAGTTCTTC,CASSWAAVYNEQFF
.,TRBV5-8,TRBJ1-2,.,TGTGCCAGCAGCGCGGGACCTAGCTCCGACTATGGCTACACCTTC,CASSAGPSSDYGYTF
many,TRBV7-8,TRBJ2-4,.,TGTGCCAGCAGCCCCAACAGGGCTAGGGGAAACATTCAGTACTTC,CASSPNRARGNIQYF
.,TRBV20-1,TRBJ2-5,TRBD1,TGCAGTGCTAGAGATCGGACAGGGGGAGAGACCCAGTACTTC,CSARDRTGGETQYF
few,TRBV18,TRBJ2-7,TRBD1,TGTGCCAGCTCACCGACAGGGTTAGCCTACGAGCAGTACTTC,CASSPTGLAYEQYF
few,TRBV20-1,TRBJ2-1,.,TGCAGTGCTAGAGATTTCAGTTCGGGAGAACTAGCAATTTTCTTC,CSARDFSSGELAIFF
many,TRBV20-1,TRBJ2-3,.,TGCAGTGCTATTGAACCCGGGGGAGATACGCAGTATTTT,CSAIEPGGDTQYF
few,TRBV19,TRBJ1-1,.,TGTGCCAGATACAGCATGAACACTGAAGCTTTCTTT,CARYSMNTEAFF
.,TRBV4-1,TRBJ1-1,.,TGCGCCAGCAGCCACCTCATGAACACTGAAGCTTTCTTT,CASSHLMNTEAFF
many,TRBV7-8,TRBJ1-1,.,TGTGCCAGCAGCTTATACCGTCACGGTGGGGCCAGCACTGAAGCTTTCTTT,CASSLYRHGGASTEAFF
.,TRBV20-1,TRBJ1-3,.,TGCAGTGCCCGAGGGAAAGGCGTTTACTCTGGAAACACCATATATTTT,CSARGKGVYSGNTIYF
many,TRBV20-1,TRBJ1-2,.,TGCAGTGCTAGTATTAGAAATGGCTACACCTTC,CSASIRNGYTF
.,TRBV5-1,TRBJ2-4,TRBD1,TGCGCCAGCAGCCCGGGACAGGGGGCCCACATTCAGTACTTC,CASSPGQGAHIQYF
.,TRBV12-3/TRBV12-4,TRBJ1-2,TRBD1,TGTGCCACCCGCCTGACAGGGGTTCATGGCTACACCTTC,CATRLTGVHGYTF
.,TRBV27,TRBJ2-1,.,TGTGCCAGCAGGAAGGGAGGATACAATGAGCAGTTCTTC,CASRKGGYNEQFF
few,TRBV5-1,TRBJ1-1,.,TGCGCCAGCAGCTTGGTAGGGGTTGGGGCTGAAGCTTTCTTT,CASSLVGVGAEAFF
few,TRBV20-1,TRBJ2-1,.,TGCAGTGCTAGGCCCCGCTCCTACAATGAGCAGTTCTTC,CSARPRSYNEQFF
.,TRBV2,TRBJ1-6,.,TGTGCCAGCAGGCAAACATCACCCCTCCACTTT,CASRQTSPLHF
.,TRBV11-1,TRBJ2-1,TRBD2,TGTGCCAGCAGCCCCCGACTAGCGGGAAAGGGATCCTACAATGAGCAGTTCTTC,CASSPRLAGKGSYNEQFF
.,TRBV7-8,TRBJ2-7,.,TGTGCCAGCAGCTTAGTACTATCGAACGAGCAGTACTTC,CASSLVLSNEQYF